The 12 T cell receptor beta chains below come from one sample, sequenced in a study of human CD8 memory T cell subsets. UMI-labeled 5' RACE yielded the TCR beta libraries. TCRdb reprocessed the 5' RACE reads and keeps a single row for each CDR3 protein, giving no DNA. This table lists 6,000 or so distinct CDR3 sequences. The authors defined TPEX cells as CCR7+ PD-1+ TIGIT+ early memory CD8+ T cells carrying exhausted-like traits. Input material: CD8+ T cells from PBMCs. The source is a human donor in good health.

J is TRBJ2-7 and V is TRBV7-9; TCRdb lists TRBD1, though no DNA is available to test this call. This CDR3 has 17 amino acids. The V gene's germline CDR1 is SEHNR and CDR2 FQNEAQ (reference sequence). The CDR3 loop is CASSPIRQGRTRNEQYF. Combining the CDR3 with reference TRBV7-9 and TRBJ2-7 gives the whole variable domain DTGVSQNPRHKITKRGQNVTFRCDPISEHNRLYWYRQTLGQGPEFLTYFQNEAQLEKSRLLSDRFSAERPKGSFSTLEIQRTEQGDSAMYLCASSPIRQGRTRNEQYFGPGTRLTVT.

The genes are TRBV6-5 and TRBJ1-3; TCRdb's assignment of TRBD1 cannot be checked, as there is no DNA. This CDR3 comprises 14 residues. Per the germline V gene, CDR1 is MNHEY and CDR2 is SVGAGI. CDR3 amino acids: CASSYRWTGNTIYF.

The chain combines TRBV6-6 with TRBJ2-1. The V gene's germline CDR1 is MNHNY and CDR2 SVGAGI (reference sequence). CDR3 length: 13 residues. CDR3 in amino acids: CASTRSSYNEQFF.

The V and J genes are TRBV3-1 and TRBJ2-3; TCRdb indicates TRBD2, and absent DNA this call remains unverified. CDR1 is LGHDT and CDR2 is YNNKEL in the germline V gene (reference sequence). CDR3 length equals 16 residues. The CDR3 loop reads CASSQAAGVSTDTQYF.

By frequency, this clonotype is medium-sized. The chain carries TRBV7-2 and TRBJ1-2; no DNA is available, so the TRBD1 call from TCRdb remains unchecked. From germline, CDR1 is SGHTA and CDR2 FQGNSA. CDR3 size: 13 residues. CDR3 in amino acids: CASSHGQNYGYTF.

The CDR3 loop reads CASSWDPALRREQYF. This chain joins TRBV2 and TRBJ2-7; TCRdb's D call, TRBD2, is unchecked because there is no DNA. This CDR3 spans 15 amino acids. Per germline, CDR1 SNHLY and CDR2 FYNNEI.

In terms of frequency, this clonotype is medium-sized. The rearrangement joins TRBV14 to TRBJ2-5; TCRdb gives TRBD2 as the D gene, but with no DNA this cannot be confirmed. The CDR3 has 17 residues. The germline V gene encodes CDR1 SGHDN and CDR2 FVKESK. CDR3 region: CASSQGSVRRRQETQYF.

The chain uses TRBV7-2 and TRBJ2-1. This CDR3 is built from 12 residues. The V gene's germline CDR1 is SGHTA and CDR2 FQGNSA. Here the CDR3 reads CASIPPHNEQFF.

In terms of frequency, this clonotype is medium-sized. The rearrangement joins TRBV18 to TRBJ2-4. The CDR3 runs 13 residues. The germline V gene has CDR1 KGHSH and CDR2 LQKENI. The CDR3 region is CARQSLAKNIQYF.

According to its frequency, this clonotype is large. V usage is TRBV15 and J usage is TRBJ2-5; the TCRdb call, TRBD1, lacks DNA for checking. Germline V lookup: CDR1 LNHNV, CDR2 YYDKDF (reference sequence). The CDR3 totals 14 residues. This CDR3 reads CATSPGTGTETQYF.

V gene TRBV27 combines with J gene TRBJ2-2. Germline values: CDR1 MNHEY, CDR2 SMNVEV (reference sequence). This CDR3 spans 14 amino acids. CDR3 region: CASRVVLNTGELFF.

The chain recombines TRBV4-1 with TRBJ1-1. CDR1 is MGHRA, CDR2 YSYEKL, per germline. This CDR3 spans 14 amino acids. This chain's CDR3 is CASSQDPVNTEAFF.